This T cell receptor (beta chain) was recorded in a study of post-analysis software for immune sequencing data. Findings and caveats of the study: A significant reduction in normalized Chao1 diversity was observed in multiple sclerosis patients versus controls. Five or six TRBV segments were significantly more frequent in patients than in controls. TRBV5-6, TRBV5-1 and TRBV20-1 were among these segments.

Unique molecular identifiers were built into the TCR beta cDNA libraries. One entry per CDR3 protein, called by TCRdb with MiXCR from the PCR reads. The sample gives 750,000 to 950,000 distinct CDR3 sequences, 46% of which show up once; approximately 4.4% is in the top ten. Comment on this clonotype: No antigen is known for it.

V was shortened by 0 bases and J by 0 bases, with 14 bases between the two germline ends. The CDR3 extends over 16 amino acids. Germline V gene lookup returns CDR1 DFQATT and CDR2 SNEGSKA (reference sequence). The chain uses TRBV20-1 and TRBJ2-5, with D perhaps matching TRBD1 or TRBD2 (5 bases each). The sequenced sample was blood. The clonotype comes from a girl aged 10 to 17 with multiple sclerosis. The CDR3 sequence is CSARDRGPMYQETQYF. The CDR3 nucleotides read TGCAGTGCTAGAGATAGGGGACCGATGTACCAAGAGACCCAGTACTTC.